These T cell receptor beta chains were read from a single sample in a study of CD8+ T cells in alopecia areata. The repertoire was sequenced with immunoSEQ multiplex PCR; TCRdb's copy has only in-frame clones and lacks some. This repertoire shows 55,000 to 65,000 clones, 44% found once; its top ten account for approximately 50%. Sequencing input: NKG2D-low CD8+ T cells sorted from blood. The receptors stem from a human donor with alopecia areata. Both conserved end residues are part of each CDR3. Fields, in order: clone size, V gene, D gene, J gene, CDR3 DNA, CDR3 protein. The D gene is left open where the match is weak. Clone size is given for some rows only: seen once, a few or many times, or a class if the clone is expanded.

clone_size: NA
v_call: TRBV4-3
d_call: NA
j_call: TRBJ2-6
cdr3_nt: TGCGCCAGCAGCCCGAGCATGAGTTCTGGGGCCAACGTCCTGACTTTC
cdr3_aa: CASSPSMSSGANVLTF

clone_size: few
v_call: TRBV29-1
d_call: NA
j_call: TRBJ2-7
cdr3_nt: TGCAGCGTCAGGGATGGCGAGCAGTACTTC
cdr3_aa: CSVRDGEQYF

clone_size: NA
v_call: TRBV7-2
d_call: TRBD2
j_call: TRBJ2-7
cdr3_nt: TGTGCCAGCAGCCAAGCGACTAGCGGGGCTGACGAGCAGTACTTC
cdr3_aa: CASSQATSGADEQYF

clone_size: NA
v_call: TRBV5-1
d_call: NA
j_call: TRBJ1-3
cdr3_nt: TGCGCCAGCAGTGAGGAGAACTCTGGAAACACCATATATTTT
cdr3_aa: CASSEENSGNTIYF

clone_size: NA
v_call: TRBV7-8
d_call: NA
j_call: TRBJ1-2
cdr3_nt: TGTGCCAGCAGCTTAGGACCGTATGGCTACACCTTC
cdr3_aa: CASSLGPYGYTF

clone_size: NA
v_call: TRBV7-3
d_call: NA
j_call: TRBJ1-2
cdr3_nt: TGTGCCAGCAGCTCTGAGGGTAGCTATGGCTACACCTTC
cdr3_aa: CASSSEGSYGYTF

clone_size: NA
v_call: TRBV5-6
d_call: TRBD2
j_call: TRBJ2-7
cdr3_nt: TGTGCCAGCAGTCAAGGGACTAGCGGGATCGAGCAGTACTTC
cdr3_aa: CASSQGTSGIEQYF

clone_size: few
v_call: TRBV29-1
d_call: NA
j_call: TRBJ2-5
cdr3_nt: TGCAGCGTTGAAAGGCGAGGGGAGACCCAGTACTTC
cdr3_aa: CSVERRGETQYF

clone_size: NA
v_call: TRBV5-1
d_call: TRBD1
j_call: TRBJ2-1
cdr3_nt: TGCGCCAGCAGCACTCGACAGGGGGGAAACAATGAGCAGTTCTTC
cdr3_aa: CASSTRQGGNNEQFF

clone_size: NA
v_call: TRBV7-9
d_call: NA
j_call: TRBJ2-7
cdr3_nt: TGTGCCAGCAGCGCACCGGGACCCTTCTACGAGCAGTACTTC
cdr3_aa: CASSAPGPFYEQYF

clone_size: NA
v_call: TRBV6-6
d_call: NA
j_call: TRBJ2-7
cdr3_nt: TGTGCCAGCAGTTCGACGGACGGAGTTCACGAGCAGTACTTC
cdr3_aa: CASSSTDGVHEQYF

clone_size: NA
v_call: TRBV9
d_call: TRBD2
j_call: TRBJ2-3
cdr3_nt: TGTGCCAGCAGGGGACTAGCGGACCCCAATACGCAGTATTTT
cdr3_aa: CASRGLADPNTQYF

clone_size: few
v_call: TRBV14
d_call: NA
j_call: TRBJ2-7
cdr3_nt: TGTGCCAGCAGCCAAGAAGGAGGAGCAAAGGGTCTTCTCGAGCAGTACTTC
cdr3_aa: CASSQEGGAKGLLEQYF

clone_size: NA
v_call: TRBV29-1
d_call: NA
j_call: TRBJ2-7
cdr3_nt: TGCAGCGTTGAAGTGGGGCGCTACGAGCAGTACTTC
cdr3_aa: CSVEVGRYEQYF

clone_size: NA
v_call: TRBV29-1
d_call: TRBD1
j_call: TRBJ2-1
cdr3_nt: TGCAGAGCCGGGACAGCTTACAATGAGCAGTTCTTC
cdr3_aa: CRAGTAYNEQFF

clone_size: NA
v_call: TRBV19
d_call: TRBD2
j_call: TRBJ2-7
cdr3_nt: TGTGCCAGTAGTTCCGGACTAGCGGGGGCCTCCTACGAGCAGTACTTC
cdr3_aa: CASSSGLAGASYEQYF

clone_size: NA
v_call: TRBV5-1
d_call: NA
j_call: TRBJ2-2
cdr3_nt: TGCGCCAGCAGCCCACAGGGAACGAACACCGGGGAGCTGTTTTTT
cdr3_aa: CASSPQGTNTGELFF

clone_size: NA
v_call: TRBV7-9
d_call: NA
j_call: TRBJ2-7
cdr3_nt: TGTGCCAGCAGCTCGGCAGGGAACGAGCAGTACTTC
cdr3_aa: CASSSAGNEQYF

clone_size: NA
v_call: TRBV7-9
d_call: TRBD2
j_call: TRBJ2-5
cdr3_nt: TGTGCCAGCAGCCCCGGACTAGCGGTTCAAGAGACCCAGTACTTC
cdr3_aa: CASSPGLAVQETQYF

clone_size: few
v_call: TRBV30
d_call: TRBD1
j_call: TRBJ2-1
cdr3_nt: TGTGCCTGCTCTGGGACAGGGACGGGCAATGAGCAGTTCTTC
cdr3_aa: CACSGTGTGNEQFF